The rows below give T cell receptor beta chains drawn from one sample of a study of early T cells in non-severe SARS-CoV-2 infection. MiXCR was run by TCRdb on the 5' RACE reads, yielding one entry per CDR3 protein. The table lists some 81,000 distinct CDR3 sequences, about 16% of them singletons. The source material was whole blood. The receptors stem from an adult who was a healthcare worker with PCR-confirmed SARS-CoV-2 infection or an uninfected control (not recorded which). Both conserved end residues are part of each CDR3. Clone size appears in some rows only: once, few, many, or a class for an expanded clone.

J: TRBJ2-7; size: -; V: TRBV13; CDR3: CASSPIPSGVTYEQYF
J: TRBJ2-5; size: few; V: TRBV18; CDR3: CASSPLAGGIQETQYF
J: TRBJ2-5; size: few; V: TRBV29-1; CDR3: CSCRQETQYF
J: TRBJ2-1; size: many; V: TRBV20-1; CDR3: CSAESAGLTTYNEQFF
J: TRBJ2-2; size: -; V: TRBV28; CDR3: CASSYLDRYTGELFF
J: TRBJ1-5; size: -; V: TRBV28; CDR3: CASRPQSNQPQHF
J: TRBJ1-5; size: few; V: TRBV15; CDR3: CATSRERYGNQPQHF
J: TRBJ2-1; size: few; V: TRBV6-6; CDR3: CASSYATTGDEQFF
J: TRBJ2-7; size: few; V: TRBV19; CDR3: CASSMGTGSEQYF
J: TRBJ2-2; size: few; V: TRBV7-6; CDR3: CASSQIPQGANTGELFF
J: TRBJ1-2; size: -; V: TRBV29-1; CDR3: CSALGADYGYTF
J: TRBJ2-7; size: few; V: TRBV12-3/TRBV12-4; CDR3: CASSLGDSYKEQYF
J: TRBJ2-5; size: few; V: TRBV11-1; CDR3: CASSPPGRGGETQYF
J: TRBJ1-5; size: -; V: TRBV5-1; CDR3: CASSLEGAGSNQPQHF
J: TRBJ1-4; size: few; V: TRBV11-3; CDR3: CASSPMGELRGEKLFF
J: TRBJ2-5; size: -; V: TRBV5-1; CDR3: CASSYVGGYPETQYF
J: TRBJ2-7; size: few; V: TRBV6-5; CDR3: CASTTSGGSYEQYF
J: TRBJ2-2; size: few; V: TRBV20-1; CDR3: CSARDASGGVRTGELFF
J: TRBJ2-1; size: -; V: TRBV7-2; CDR3: CASSGYQGISNEQFF
J: TRBJ2-7; size: -; V: TRBV7-9; CDR3: CASSLDPVNAYEQYF
J: TRBJ2-7; size: few; V: TRBV6-6; CDR3: CASSSGTGLPEQYF
J: TRBJ2-3; size: few; V: TRBV6-6; CDR3: CASSRGQVPDTQYF
J: TRBJ1-1; size: few; V: TRBV5-6; CDR3: CASSRDRMNTEAFF
J: TRBJ1-5; size: few; V: TRBV7-6; CDR3: CASSLGGQPSNQPQHF
J: TRBJ1-3; size: -; V: TRBV28; CDR3: CASATGGAGNTIYF
J: TRBJ2-5; size: -; V: TRBV6-6; CDR3: CASSYLLGSQETQYF
J: TRBJ2-2; size: -; V: TRBV6-5; CDR3: CASRARGYTGELFF
J: TRBJ2-2; size: -; V: TRBV2; CDR3: CASSATGDTGELFF
J: TRBJ1-1; size: -; V: TRBV27; CDR3: CASSPRVRELSTEAFF
J: TRBJ1-6; size: -; V: TRBV11-3; CDR3: CASSQGPSSPLHF
J: TRBJ1-2; size: few; V: TRBV7-8; CDR3: CASSARAQGAARRKLSYGYTF
J: TRBJ1-5; size: few; V: TRBV18; CDR3: CASSPDRDNQPQHF
J: TRBJ2-3; size: few; V: TRBV18; CDR3: CASSPRPGETHTDTQYF
J: TRBJ1-5; size: -; V: TRBV19; CDR3: CASTSSTGPRSQHF
J: TRBJ2-2; size: -; V: TRBV7-6; CDR3: CASSPGTTPNTGELFF
J: TRBJ2-3; size: -; V: TRBV20-1; CDR3: CSAGNRATDTQYF
J: TRBJ1-3; size: many; V: TRBV6-6; CDR3: CASQLANTIYF
J: TRBJ2-3; size: -; V: TRBV12-3/TRBV12-4; CDR3: CASRGAGRRTDTQYF
J: TRBJ2-3; size: -; V: TRBV30; CDR3: CAWRVLAGGPPTQYF
J: TRBJ1-4; size: -; V: TRBV30; CDR3: CAWSTGATNEKLFF
J: TRBJ2-7; size: -; V: TRBV18; CDR3: CASSYGTSGGPLAREQYF
J: TRBJ2-7; size: -; V: TRBV10-2; CDR3: CASSESVWLAPYEQYF
J: TRBJ1-1; size: -; V: TRBV9; CDR3: CASSLGPLNTEAFF
J: TRBJ2-1; size: -; V: TRBV5-1; CDR3: CASNYGVRADNEQFF
J: TRBJ2-1; size: -; V: TRBV12-3/TRBV12-4; CDR3: CASIATSRNEQFF
J: TRBJ1-1; size: -; V: TRBV13; CDR3: CASSLMGTEAFF
J: TRBJ2-1; size: many; V: TRBV7-2; CDR3: CASRADFPSYNEQFF
J: TRBJ2-7; size: few; V: TRBV7-2; CDR3: CASRTDGDYEQYF
J: TRBJ2-3; size: few; V: TRBV20-1; CDR3: CSARLSGPSTDTQYF
J: TRBJ1-6; size: few; V: TRBV27; CDR3: CASRTQIVYNSPLHF
J: TRBJ1-1; size: few; V: TRBV20-1; CDR3: CSARTVMNTEAFF
J: TRBJ2-4; size: -; V: TRBV4-1; CDR3: CASSQDSWGWDIQYF
J: TRBJ1-5; size: few; V: TRBV5-1; CDR3: CASSLAGQPQHF
J: TRBJ2-7; size: -; V: TRBV5-1; CDR3: CASSSYGDYEQYF
J: TRBJ2-7; size: -; V: TRBV24-1; CDR3: CATALPSSHSHLQYF
J: TRBJ1-5; size: -; V: TRBV29-1; CDR3: CSVVVVWGPQNQPQHF
J: TRBJ1-2; size: -; V: TRBV28; CDR3: CASFAPGGGYTF
J: TRBJ2-7; size: few; V: TRBV29-1; CDR3: CSVLTVNYEQYF
J: TRBJ2-5; size: -; V: TRBV18; CDR3: CASSRTDQETQYF
J: TRBJ2-3; size: few; V: TRBV9; CDR3: CASTKDPAGATRTADTQYF